What follows are 7 T cell receptor beta chains derived from one specimen sequenced in a study of CD8 T cells in Susac syndrome. RNA, at roughly 0.5 to 1 ug, was reverse transcribed with random hexamers. TCRdb processed the immunoSEQ multiplex PCR reads anew with MiXCR; each CDR3 protein has one entry. This table holds about 120,000 distinct CDR3 sequences, under 95% found once. What was sequenced was CD8+ T cells from PBMCs. All receptors derive from a human donor in good health.

The chain has TRBV6-2 or TRBV6-3 and TRBJ1-2; 9 nucleotides line up with TRBD1. Trimming cost V 2 bases and J 4 bases; bases outside gene matches: 8. The CDR3 is 16 amino acids. The V gene's germline CDR1 is MNHEY and CDR2 SVGEGT. The CDR3 region is CASSYPTGGYGYGYTF. CDR3 sequence (DNA): TGTGCCAGCAGTTACCCAACAGGGGGCTACGGCTATGGCTACACCTTC.

The chain combines TRBV25-1 with TRBJ2-3; D is possibly TRBD2 (5 bases). Trimming left V 1 base short and J 4 bases short, with 9 bases between. Germline-derived CDR1 and CDR2 are MGHDK and SYGVNS. This CDR3 is 14 amino acids long. The CDR3 spells CASSESASPDTQYF. The CDR3 nucleotides are TGTGCCAGCAGTGAATCGGCTAGCCCAGATACGCAGTATTTT.

This chain joins TRBV20-1 and TRBJ2-5, with a tentative D call TRBD2 (6 bases). Per the germline V gene, CDR1 is DFQATT and CDR2 is SNEGSKA (reference sequence). V was cut by 6 bases and J by 3 bases, with 14 bases left in between. The CDR3 covers 13 residues. The CDR3 DNA is TGCAGTGCCCCGACTAGGCGGGAAGAGACCCAGTACTTC. Translated, it gives CSAPTRREETQYF.

The genes are TRBV7-3 and TRBJ2-7; 10 bases are shared with TRBD2. This CDR3 spans 13 amino acids. Germline lookup yields CDR1 SGHTA and CDR2 FQGTGA. J lost 5 bases, V lost 4 bases, and 2 bases had no gene match. The CDR3 sequence is CASSWGTSDEQYF. As DNA, the CDR3 is TGTGCCAGCAGCTGGGGGACTAGCGACGAGCAGTACTTC. Full variable domain (rest looked up from reference TRBV7-3 and TRBJ2-7): GAGVSQTPSNKVTEKGKYVELRCDPISGHTALYWYRQSLGQGPEFLIYFQGTGAADDSGLPNDRFFAVRPEGSVSTLKIQRTERGDSAVYLCASSWGTSDEQYFGPGTRLTVT.

Only one count was recorded for this clonotype. J is TRBJ1-2 and V is TRBV4-1, with D possibly being TRBD1 (6 bases). The CDR3 extends over 17 amino acids. V lost 0 bases, J lost 6 bases, and 20 bases lay in between. Germline-derived CDR1 and CDR2 are MGHRA and YSYEKL. The DNA of the CDR3 is TGCGCCAGCAGCCAAGATATGGGGGCTGGGGGATATAATGGCTACACCTTC. The encoded protein is CASSQDMGAGGYNGYTF.

CDR3 sequence (DNA): TGTGCCAGCAGCGGAAGACAGGGGGCACACTACGAGCAGTACTTC. Its protein product is CASSGRQGAHYEQYF. The V and J genes are TRBV9 and TRBJ2-7; 10 bases align to TRBD1. After removal of 3 bases from V and 3 bases from J, the junction contained 6 bases not matched to a gene. Germline CDR1 reads SGDLS; CDR2 reads YYNGEE. The CDR3 consists of 15 residues.

This chain connects TRBV5-4 to TRBJ2-7, with TRBD2 matching over 14 bases. Germline loops: CDR1 SGHNT, CDR2 YYREEE (reference sequence). The CDR3 sequence is 15 residues long. V lost 4 bases and J lost 7; bases outside the gene matches: 7. This chain's CDR3 is CASSPPGTSGSEQYF. In DNA form, the CDR3 reads TGTGCCAGCAGCCCCCCCGGGACTAGCGGGAGTGAGCAGTACTTC.